Shown below are 32 T cell receptor beta chains from a single sample sequenced in a study of T cell responses to AZD1222 COVID-19 vaccine. Sequencing was performed with immunoSEQ multiplex PCR; in TCRdb, only in-frame clones are kept and a portion is missing. Here the sample spans about 160,000 clones, roughly 88% being singletons. This material consisted of peripheral blood, taken 28 days after the second AZD1222 dose. The receptors shown here come from an adult who received the AZD1222 COVID-19 vaccine.

The chain is built from TRBV5-1 and TRBJ2-1; D tentatively reads TRBD1 or TRBD2 (6 bases each). This CDR3 is built from 16 residues. The V gene's germline CDR1 is SGHRS and CDR2 YFSETQ. Trimming stripped 2 bases from V and 8 bases from J, with 20 bases between. CDR3 region: CASSFSAGGPGDEQFF. Written as DNA, the CDR3 is TGCGCCAGCAGCTTTTCAGCTGGGGGGCCTGGGGATGAGCAGTTCTTC.

This clone was detected only a few times. This CDR3 reads CASRASYTGELFF. CDR3 DNA sequence: TGTGCCAGCAGGGCCAGCTACACCGGGGAGCTGTTTTTT. J is TRBJ2-2 and V is TRBV5-4; D is unresolved. The CDR3 loop spans 13 amino acids. Germline CDR1 SGHNT, CDR2 YYREEE (reference sequence). The V and J ends lost 5 bases and 3 bases respectively, with 8 bases between them.

The chain joins TRBV7-8 to TRBJ1-2, with D unclear. Trimming stripped 1 base from V and 5 bases from J, with 8 bases between. This CDR3 has 13 amino acids. Looked up from germline, CDR1 is SGHVS and CDR2 is FQNEAQ. The CDR3 here is CASSLESGYGYTF. Here the CDR3 DNA reads TGTGCCAGCAGCTTAGAGTCAGGATATGGCTACACCTTC.

The J gene is TRBJ1-3, the V gene TRBV11-2; D not resolved. The length of the CDR3 is 15 residues. Germline CDR1 reads SGHAT; CDR2 reads FQNNGV. V lost 5 bases and J lost 0, with 11 bases in between. CDR3 residues: CASSPGRNSGNTIYF. The DNA for the CDR3 is TGTGCCAGCAGCCCTGGACGGAACTCTGGAAACACCATATATTTT.

V and J are TRBV18 and TRBJ1-2; 9 bases are shared with TRBD1. The CDR3 sequence is 12 residues long. CDR1 and CDR2 (germline): KGHSH, LQKENI. J lost 7 bases, V lost 6 bases, and 3 bases had no gene match. The CDR3 is CASSQQGAGYTF. The CDR3 DNA reads as TGTGCCAGCTCGCAACAGGGGGCTGGCTACACCTTC.

J is TRBJ2-7 and V is TRBV5-6; TRBD1 or TRBD2 may be the D gene (5 bases each). This CDR3 contains 13 residues. From germline, CDR1 is SGHDT and CDR2 YYEEEE. V was shortened by 4 bases and J by 4 bases, with 12 bases between the two germline ends. The CDR3 loop reads CASSPVGGYEQYF. The CDR3 nucleotides read TGTGCCAGCAGCCCGGTTGGGGGATACGAGCAGTACTTC.

This chain's CDR3 is CASSQGQDGVSTPIYF. CDR3 nucleotides: TGTGCCAGCAGCCAAGGCCAGGACGGAGTTAGTACCCCCATATATTTT. The chain uses TRBV3-1 (or the pseudogene TRBV3-2) and TRBJ1-3; the D is unclear. Per the germline V gene, CDR1 is LGHDT and CDR2 is YNNKEL (reference sequence). This CDR3 comprises 16 residues. V was trimmed by 1 base and J by 11 bases, leaving 21 bases between them.

In nucleotides, the CDR3 is TGTGCCAGCAGCTTCCGGACGGACACTGAAGCTTTCTTT. Its translation: CASSFRTDTEAFF. The gene calls are TRBV2 and TRBJ1-1; D remains unclear. With 6 bases removed from V and 3 bases from J, the gap between germline ends came to 11 bases. Germline lookup yields CDR1 SNHLY and CDR2 FYNNEI. The CDR3 contains 13 residues.

V and J are TRBV18 and TRBJ2-7, with D perhaps matching TRBD1 (7 bases). The germline V gene has CDR1 KGHSH and CDR2 LQKENI. Between the trimmed V and J ends, which lost 3 bases and 7 bases, there was a span of 22 bases. This CDR3 has 16 amino acids. The CDR3 loop is CASSPFREPRGREQYF. CDR3 bases: TGTGCCAGCTCACCCTTCAGGGAGCCCAGGGGGAGGGAGCAGTACTTC.

This chain links TRBV19 with TRBJ1-2, with 10 bases identical to TRBD1. CDR1 and CDR2 (germline): LNHDA, SQIVND (reference sequence). CDR3 length: 16 residues. Trimming at V came to 4 bases and at J to 3 bases, leaving 8 bases not matched to a gene. As DNA, the CDR3 is TGTGCCAGTAGTAACCACCCGGGACAGGGGTACTATGGCTACACCTTC. Its translation is CASSNHPGQGYYGYTF.

The gene calls are TRBV6-2 or TRBV6-3 and TRBJ1-5, with 9 bases that match TRBD1. Trimming cost V 6 bases and J 5 bases; bases outside gene matches: 8. The CDR3 has 15 amino acids. Per germline, CDR1 MNHEY and CDR2 SVGEGT. The CDR3 region is CASSGQGRGDQPQHF. For the CDR3, the DNA is TGTGCCAGCAGCGGACAGGGGAGGGGCGATCAGCCCCAGCATTTT.

This clone appeared a few times. This chain uses TRBV9 with TRBJ2-7; the match to TRBD2 covers 7 bases. V was clipped by 1 base and J by 5 bases; unmatched bases: 15. Per germline, CDR1 SGDLS and CDR2 YYNGEE. The length of the CDR3 is 17 residues. CDR3 nucleotides: TGTGCCAGCAGCGTATTACCCCTGGGAGGGGCGTCTAACGAGCAGTACTTC. As protein: CASSVLPLGGASNEQYF.

The CDR3 region is CAWSVRYGTEAFF. CDR3 bases: TGTGCCTGGAGTGTACGGTATGGGACTGAAGCTTTCTTT. The chain is built from TRBV30 and TRBJ1-1; D is unclear. Germline V gene lookup returns CDR1 GTSNPN and CDR2 SVGIG (reference sequence). The V end lost 0 bases, the J end lost 5 bases, and 10 bases lay between the germline ends. The CDR3 runs 13 residues.

This chain connects TRBV9 to TRBJ2-1; D is perhaps TRBD1 or TRBD2 (5 bases each). The CDR3 spans 14 residues. Per germline, CDR1 SGDLS and CDR2 YYNGEE. V gave up 7 bases and J gave up 6 bases, with 17 bases separating them. The CDR3 is CASAGAPGTNEQFF. The CDR3 DNA reads as TGTGCCAGCGCTGGCGCCCCGGGGACCAATGAGCAGTTCTTC.

This chain joins TRBV18 and TRBJ2-7; TRBD1 is a possible D gene (6 bases). The CDR3 extends over 15 amino acids. The ends were cut back, 4 bases at V and 4 bases at J, with 17 bases in the middle. From germline, CDR1 is KGHSH and CDR2 LQKENI. As DNA, the CDR3 is TGTGCCAGCTCACTGGGGACAACCCAGGCTTACGAGCAGTACTTC. Translating gives CASSLGTTQAYEQYF.

This clone was picked up many times. The J gene is TRBJ1-6, the V gene TRBV4-1; 7 nucleotides match TRBD1. The CDR3 consists of 17 residues. CDR1 and CDR2 (germline): MGHRA, YSYEKL. Germline trimming cut 2 bases from V and 8 bases from J; bases unmatched to any gene: 12. As DNA, the CDR3 is TGCGCCAGCAGCCAACAACCGGCGGAGACAGGGTATTCACCCCTCCACTTT. Protein product: CASSQQPAETGYSPLHF.

The rearrangement joins TRBV3-1 (or the pseudogene TRBV3-2) to TRBJ1-5; D may be TRBD1 (6 bases). The CDR3 length is 13 residues. V dropped 4 bases and J dropped 4 bases, with 8 bases sitting between them. Per germline, CDR1 LGHDT and CDR2 YNNKEL (reference sequence). CDR3 sequence: CASSLDRNQPQHF. The CDR3 nucleotides read TGTGCCAGCAGCCTTGACAGGAATCAGCCCCAGCATTTT.

V is TRBV6-5 and J is TRBJ1-1; 7 bases match TRBD1. The ends lost 8 bases at V and 3 bases at J; junction bases unmatched: 3. CDR1 and CDR2 from the germline V gene are MNHEY and SVGAGI. The CDR3 consists of 12 residues. CDR3 DNA: TGTGCCAGCGGCAGGGGGTACACTGAAGCTTTCTTT. Translating it yields CASGRGYTEAFF.

This clone was picked up a small number of times. The chain is built from TRBV30 and TRBJ1-2; D call uncertain. Germline CDR1 GTSNPN, CDR2 SVGIG (reference sequence). The CDR3 consists of 12 residues. The V and J ends lost 5 bases and 3 bases respectively, with 10 bases between them. The CDR3 reads CAWGMRHYGYTF. The CDR3 nucleotides read TGTGCCTGGGGTATGCGGCACTATGGCTACACCTTC.

Points on this clone: This same CDR3 is encoded by further DNA sequences in the sample. V is TRBV6-5 and J is TRBJ1-2; D is unclear. Germline V gives CDR1 MNHEY, CDR2 SVGAGI. V dropped 5 bases and J dropped 4 bases, with 11 bases sitting between them. The CDR3 has 13 residues. The CDR3 region is CASSPQAGYGYTF. Written as DNA, the CDR3 is TGTGCCAGCAGTCCCCAGGCTGGCTATGGCTACACCTTC.

The rearrangement uses TRBV5-1 and TRBJ2-5; the D is unclear. V lost 6 bases and J lost 0, with 6 bases in between. This CDR3 contains 12 residues. CDR1 and CDR2 (germline): SGHRS, YFSETQ. CDR3 nucleotides: TGCGCCAGCACCCTAAACCAAGAGACCCAGTACTTC. This translates into CASTLNQETQYF.

The CDR3 bases are TGTGCCAGCAGCTCCGACGGGTGGGAGACCCAGTACTTC. This gives the protein CASSSDGWETQYF. The chain combines TRBV7-9 with TRBJ2-5; D call uncertain. Germline CDR1 SEHNR, CDR2 FQNEAQ (reference sequence). The V gene lost 4 bases and the J gene lost 5 bases, with 11 bases spanning the gap. CDR3 length equals 13 residues.

The rearrangement uses TRBV30 and TRBJ1-6; weak D call: TRBD1 (6 bases). The CDR3 length is 12 residues. Germline lookup yields CDR1 GTSNPN and CDR2 SVGIG (reference sequence). Trimming shortened V by 3 bases and J by 10 bases, and 10 bases separated the two germline ends. The CDR3, as DNA: TGTGCCTGGAGCACAGGGCACTCACCCCTCCACTTT. Its translation is CAWSTGHSPLHF.

The chain combines TRBV19 with TRBJ2-3, with D uncertain. Germline V lookup: CDR1 LNHDA, CDR2 SQIVND (reference sequence). The CDR3 runs to 13 residues. V was shortened by 3 bases and J by 0 bases, with 4 bases between the two germline ends. DNA of the CDR3: TGTGCCAGTAGTATGGACAGCACAGATACGCAGTATTTT. Translating it yields CASSMDSTDTQYF.

The chain has TRBV5-4 and TRBJ2-1, with 12 bases matching TRBD2. The germline CDR1 and CDR2 sequences are SGHNT and YYREEE (reference sequence). The CDR3 totals 15 residues. Trimming removed 5 bases from V and 4 bases from J; junction bases left unmatched: 4. In DNA, the CDR3 is TGTGCCAGCAGTAGGACTAGCGGGGCTTACAATGAGCAGTTCTTC. Translated, it gives CASSRTSGAYNEQFF.

This clone was counted between two and nine times. The chain has TRBV4-3 and TRBJ1-4, with D uncertain. Germline V gives CDR1 LGHNA, CDR2 YSLEER. This CDR3 spans 15 amino acids. Trimming stripped 1 base from V and 4 bases from J, with 10 bases between. CDR3 in amino acids: CASSQGGKSNEKLFF. The CDR3 DNA sequence: TGCGCCAGCAGCCAAGGCGGGAAGAGTAATGAAAAACTGTTTTTT.

The chain uses TRBV27 and TRBJ1-2; D is ambiguous. The V gene lost 2 bases and the J gene lost 1 base, with 14 bases spanning the gap. The CDR3 has 16 amino acids. Germline V gene data show CDR1 as MNHEY and CDR2 as SMNVEV (reference sequence). For the CDR3, the DNA is TGTGCCAGCAGTTTAGGGCCAGCGCCTAATAACTATGGCTACACCTTC. This sequence encodes CASSLGPAPNNYGYTF.

The chain recombines TRBV5-5 with TRBJ1-6; 7 positions agree with TRBD1. The CDR3 spans 15 residues. Germline V gene data show CDR1 as SGHKS and CDR2 as YYEKEE (reference sequence). V shed 0 bases, J shed 7 bases, and the junction held 4 bases outside the gene matches. DNA of the CDR3: TGTGCCAGCAGCTTGGGCCGGACAGGCAATTCACCCCTCCACTTT. It yields the protein CASSLGRTGNSPLHF.

The gene calls are TRBV7-3 and TRBJ2-1; the D is unclear. Germline lookup yields CDR1 SGHTA and CDR2 FQGTGA. CDR3 length: 14 residues. V was clipped by 1 base and J by 9 bases, with 13 bases between them. The CDR3 DNA reads as TGTGCCAGCAGCTTAAGTCTAGTGGGCAGTGAGCAGTTCTTC. Translation gives CASSLSLVGSEQFF. Drawing the rest from reference TRBV7-3 and TRBJ2-1, the complete variable domain is GAGVSQTPSNKVTEKGKYVELRCDPISGHTALYWYRQSLGQGPEFLIYFQGTGAADDSGLPNDRFFAVRPEGSVSTLKIQRTERGDSAVYLCASSLSLVGSEQFFGPGTRLTVL.

The V gene is TRBV7-9, the J gene TRBJ1-1; D is uncertain. From germline, CDR1 is SEHNR and CDR2 FQNEAQ (reference sequence). The CDR3 has 15 residues. V lost 1 base and J lost 1, with 10 bases in between. This chain's CDR3 is CASSLVGRRNTEAFF. CDR3 bases: TGTGCCAGCAGCTTAGTGGGCCGTAGGAACACTGAAGCTTTCTTT. The full variable domain, with the rest looked up from reference TRBV7-9 and TRBJ1-1, is DTGVSQNPRHKITKRGQNVTFRCDPISEHNRLYWYRQTLGQGPEFLTYFQNEAQLEKSRLLSDRFSAERPKGSFSTLEIQRTEQGDSAMYLCASSLVGRRNTEAFFGQGTRLTVV.

The rearrangement uses TRBV5-1 and TRBJ1-4, with TRBD1 matching over 9 bases. CDR3 size: 14 residues. J was trimmed by 7 bases and V by 4 bases; bases with no gene match: 5. Germline V gene lookup returns CDR1 SGHRS and CDR2 YFSETQ. The CDR3 bases are TGCGCCAGCAGCACAGGGGGCTGGGGTGAAAAACTGTTTTTT. Translated: CASSTGGWGEKLFF.

This chain connects TRBV6-5 to TRBJ2-1; the match to TRBD2 covers 7 bases. V shed 7 bases and J 8 bases; nucleotides not matched to a gene: 11. Germline V CDR1 and CDR2: MNHEY, SVGAGI. This CDR3 region has 14 residues. CDR3 nucleotide sequence: TGTGCCAGCACTTTGGGGACTACAAGGTATGAGCAGTTCTTC. As protein: CASTLGTTRYEQFF.